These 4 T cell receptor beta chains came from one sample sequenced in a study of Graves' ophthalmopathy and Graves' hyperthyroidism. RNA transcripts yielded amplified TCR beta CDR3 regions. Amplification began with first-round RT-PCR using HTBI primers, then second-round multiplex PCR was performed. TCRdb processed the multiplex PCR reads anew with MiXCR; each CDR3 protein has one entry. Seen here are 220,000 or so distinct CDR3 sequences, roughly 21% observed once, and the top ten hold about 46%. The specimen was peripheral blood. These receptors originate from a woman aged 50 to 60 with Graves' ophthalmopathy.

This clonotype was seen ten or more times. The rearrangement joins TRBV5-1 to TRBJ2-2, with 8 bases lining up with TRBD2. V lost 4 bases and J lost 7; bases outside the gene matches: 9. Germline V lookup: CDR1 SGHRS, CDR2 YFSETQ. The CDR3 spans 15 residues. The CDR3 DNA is TGCGCCAGCAGCGGCTTGGCGGGAGGTGGCGGGGAGCTGTTTTTT. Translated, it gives CASSGLAGGGGELFF.

The CDR3 sequence: CAWKRQGMNTEAFF. The DNA of the CDR3 is TGTGCCTGGAAAAGACAGGGGATGAACACTGAAGCTTTCTTT. V and J are TRBV30 and TRBJ1-1, with 8 bases fitting TRBD1. The CDR3 spans 14 residues. Per the germline V gene, CDR1 is GTSNPN and CDR2 is SVGIG (reference sequence). J lost 0 bases, V lost 4 bases, and 4 bases had no gene match.

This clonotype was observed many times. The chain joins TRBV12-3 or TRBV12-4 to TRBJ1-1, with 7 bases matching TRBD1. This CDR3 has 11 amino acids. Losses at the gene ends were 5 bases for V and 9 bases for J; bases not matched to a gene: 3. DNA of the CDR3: TGTGCCAGCAGTACAGGGGAGAAAGCTTTCTTT. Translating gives CASSTGEKAFF.

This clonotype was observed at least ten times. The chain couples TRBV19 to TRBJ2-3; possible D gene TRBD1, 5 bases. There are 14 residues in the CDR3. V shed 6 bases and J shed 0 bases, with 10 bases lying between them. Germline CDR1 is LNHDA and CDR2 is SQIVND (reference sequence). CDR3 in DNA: TGTGCCAGTAGACGACAGAGAAGCACAGATACGCAGTATTTT. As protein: CASRRQRSTDTQYF.